This note documents a single T cell receptor (beta chain) sequence. Its antigen is currently unknown. The sample belongs to a study of CD8 T cells in ankylosing spondylitis. General study points: Seemingly characteristic of ankylosing spondylitis blood was a TCR beta motif consisting of about 8 highly homologous variants. Disease-associated clonotypes exhibited CD8+ identity and were relatively infrequent in peripheral blood. In the blood and synovial fluid of reactive arthritis, some motif variants had been previously reported. Clones linked to disease were reported to show significant enrichment in matched ankylosing spondylitis synovial fluid.

Quantitative 5'-RACE with molecular barcodes was used to make the TCR beta libraries. In TCRdb, the 5' RACE reads were re-called with MiXCR into one record per CDR3 protein. The sample has 500,000 to 550,000 distinct CDR3 sequences, over 9.5% seen once. Sequences were obtained from blood, either unsorted or a sorted T cell fraction (not recorded which). The receptor was derived from a male donor with ankylosing spondylitis.

The CDR3: CSASGNAAGTHQETQYF. DNA of the CDR3: TGCAGTGCTAGTGGTAACGCAGCCGGGACTCACCAAGAGACCCAGTACTTC. V gene TRBV20-1 combines with J gene TRBJ2-5, with D perhaps TRBD2 (6 bases). The V end was cut by 3 bases, the J end by 0 bases, with 20 bases between. The germline V gene has CDR1 DFQATT and CDR2 SNEGSKA (reference sequence). The CDR3 totals 17 residues.